One and the same sample provided the 28 T cell receptor beta chains below, sequenced in a study of cytomegalovirus exposure and HLA in healthy donors. It was with 60 Vbeta and 13 Jbeta primers that the PCR ran. Profiled with immunoSEQ multiplex PCR; TCRdb holds only in-frame clones, not every one. The sample holds around 240,000 clones, 82% seen once. The sample consisted of PBMCs. These receptors came from a woman aged 40 to 55 in good health and CMV-seropositive.

In the case of this clone: One junction end disagrees with the germline gene, perhaps due to a read error. This chain links TRBV10-3 with TRBJ1-1; D possibly corresponds to TRBD1 (6 bases). Germline-derived CDR1 and CDR2 are ENHRY and SYGVKD. This CDR3 contains 17 residues. In DNA, the CDR3 is TGTGCCATCAGTGAGTCAAGGGGACAAGCCATGAACACTGAAGCTTCCTTT. Translation: CAISESRGQAMNTEASF.

This chain uses TRBV4-3 with TRBJ1-2; the D gene is possibly TRBD1 (5 bases). V was clipped by 4 bases and J by 3 bases, with 15 bases between them. CDR1 LGHNA and CDR2 YSLEER come from the germline V gene. This CDR3 contains 15 residues. The CDR3 region is CASSPQEGLHYGYTF. CDR3 sequence (DNA): TGCGCCAGCAGCCCACAGGAAGGGCTCCACTATGGCTACACCTTC.

Concerning this clone: No conserved phenylalanine or tryptophan is present at the end of the CDR3, so a read error is the likely explanation. The chain recombines TRBV7-8 with TRBJ1-1; D uncertain. Germline V lookup: CDR1 SGHVS, CDR2 FQNEAQ. CDR3 length: 12 amino acids. Trimming took off 5 bases at V and 4 bases at J, with 8 bases between the two ends. The DNA for the CDR3 is TGTGCCAGCAGCCATTGGGGCACTGAAGCTTTCCTT. As protein: CASSHWGTEAFL.

This clone has a handful of counts. The gene calls are TRBV11-3 and TRBJ2-5, with D unclear. Germline CDR1 SGHNT, CDR2 YENEEA. The CDR3 loop spans 14 amino acids. Deletions cut 4 bases from V and 5 bases from J, with 14 bases between. The CDR3 DNA reads TGTGCCAGCAGCTCCTCTCTCTTTTCTGAGACCCAGTACTTC. Protein: CASSSSLFSETQYF. Variable domain in full (rest from reference TRBV11-3 and TRBJ2-5): EAGVVQSPRYKIIEKKQPVAFWCNPISGHNTLYWYLQNLGQGPELLIRYENEEAVDDSQLPKDRFSAERLKGVDSTLKIQPAELGDSAVYLCASSSSLFSETQYFGPGTRLLVL.

The rearrangement uses TRBV7-2 and TRBJ2-5, with D maybe TRBD1 (6 bases). The CDR3 has 13 amino acids. V shed 3 bases and J shed 3 bases, with 8 bases lying between them. The germline CDR1 and CDR2 sequences are SGHTA and FQGNSA. The CDR3 is CASSLWTEETQYF. The CDR3 DNA follows: TGTGCCAGCAGCTTGTGGACAGAAGAGACCCAGTACTTC.

This clone occurred a few times. J is TRBJ2-7 and V is TRBV7-2; 10 bases match TRBD2. Germline loops: CDR1 SGHTA, CDR2 FQGNSA. Unmatched junction bases numbered 4, after V lost 5 bases and J lost 0 bases. The CDR3 runs 15 residues. The CDR3 loop is CASSPTSGYSYEQYF. The CDR3 coding sequence is TGTGCCAGCAGCCCGACTAGCGGGTACTCCTACGAGCAGTACTTC.

The chain's CDR3 is CASSSRTGGYTGELFF. CDR3 nucleotides: TGTGCCAGCAGCTCGCGGACAGGGGGTTACACCGGGGAGCTGTTTTTT. The rearrangement links TRBV9 to TRBJ2-2; 10 bases align to TRBD1. The CDR3 totals 16 residues. The ends lost 4 bases at V and 3 bases at J; junction bases unmatched: 6. CDR1 and CDR2 (germline): SGDLS, YYNGEE.

This chain uses TRBV28 with TRBJ1-2; D is unresolved. The germline V gene has CDR1 MDHEN and CDR2 SYDVKM. The V gene lost 2 bases and the J gene lost 2 bases, with 9 bases spanning the gap. The CDR3 covers 14 residues. The CDR3 bases are TGTGCCAGCAGTTTAGGCGGCGGAAACTATGGCTACACCTTC. Translation: CASSLGGGNYGYTF.

The V gene is TRBV6-5, the J gene TRBJ2-7; a weak D match, TRBD1 (6 bases). Germline-derived CDR1 and CDR2 are MNHEY and SVGAGI. The V end was cut by 2 bases, the J end by 3 bases, with 11 bases between. The CDR3 sequence is 14 residues long. DNA of the CDR3: TGTGCCAGCAGTTACAGGGGGAGCCACTACGAGCAGTACTTC. Translated, it gives CASSYRGSHYEQYF.

This chain links TRBV7-9 with TRBJ2-6, with 11 bases aligning to TRBD1. J was trimmed by 0 bases and V by 5 bases; bases with no gene match: 9. The CDR3 runs to 19 residues. Germline V gene data show CDR1 as SEHNR and CDR2 as FQNEAQ (reference sequence). CDR3 sequence reads: CASSPGQGATFSGANVLTF. In DNA, the CDR3 is TGTGCCAGCAGCCCCGGACAGGGGGCAACATTCTCTGGGGCCAACGTCCTGACTTTC.

J is TRBJ1-4 and V is TRBV19, with a possible D match to TRBD1 (6 bases). The CDR3 covers 14 residues. Looked up from germline, CDR1 is LNHDA and CDR2 is SQIVND (reference sequence). Deletions cut 7 bases from V and 8 bases from J, with 17 bases between. The CDR3 nucleotides read TGTGCCAGTACCCCACAGGGTGGAGGCGAAAAACTGTTTTTT. Its protein is CASTPQGGGEKLFF.

Regarding this clone: Other DNA sequences of this sample code for an identical CDR3. V gene TRBV6-1 combines with J gene TRBJ1-6, with unresolved D. Germline V gene sequence: CDR1 MNHNS, CDR2 SASEGT. The V gene lost 5 bases and the J gene lost 6 bases, with 8 bases spanning the gap. The CDR3 totals 13 residues. CDR3 loop: CASSLTTNSPLHF. The CDR3 coding sequence is TGTGCCAGCAGTTTAACAACTAATTCACCCCTCCACTTT.

V gene TRBV4-1 combines with J gene TRBJ2-3, with TRBD1 matching 8 bases. The CDR3 length is 16 residues. Per the germline V gene, CDR1 is MGHRA and CDR2 is YSYEKL. V shed 3 bases and J 3 bases; nucleotides not matched to a gene: 8. The DNA of the CDR3 is TGCGCCAGCAGCCACCGACAGGGGACAACGACAGATACGCAGTATTTT. It codes for CASSHRQGTTTDTQYF.

V and J are TRBV7-9 and TRBJ2-7; tentatively, D is TRBD1 (6 bases). The CDR3 covers 12 residues. Germline V gene sequence: CDR1 SEHNR, CDR2 FQNEAQ (reference sequence). Trimming cost V 5 bases and J 5 bases, with 10 bases left between them. CDR3 sequence: CASSTQGHEQYF. The CDR3 DNA sequence: TGTGCCAGCAGCACACAGGGCCACGAGCAGTACTTC.

This clone was seen just once. The gene calls are TRBV6-1 and TRBJ1-4; D is unresolved. This CDR3 spans 15 amino acids. Between the trimmed V and J ends, which lost 6 bases and 8 bases, there was a span of 19 bases. Germline V gene data show CDR1 as MNHNS and CDR2 as SASEGT. In nucleotides, the CDR3 is TGTGCCAGCAGAGTTACGGGTTTTGGCGGGGAAAAACTGTTTTTT. Encoded protein: CASRVTGFGGEKLFF.

This chain uses TRBV10-3 with TRBJ2-2; 14 positions match TRBD2. The J segment lost 6 bases and the V segment lost 7 bases, leaving 4 bases of the junction unmatched. Germline V CDR1 and CDR2: ENHRY, SYGVKD. This CDR3 comprises 15 residues. The CDR3 DNA sequence: TGTGCCATCAAAGGACTAGCGGGAGGAGCCGGGGAGCTGTTTTTT. This sequence encodes CAIKGLAGGAGELFF.

This clone has only a few counts. The chain uses TRBV19 and TRBJ1-5; 7 bases line up with TRBD1. The CDR3 has 16 residues. Germline lookup yields CDR1 LNHDA and CDR2 SQIVND (reference sequence). V lost 5 bases to trimming and J lost 6 bases; unmatched junction nucleotides: 13. The CDR3 DNA reads TGTGCCAGTAGTCTCGGGACAGAAATTTTCGGTCAGCCCCAGCATTTT. Translating gives CASSLGTEIFGQPQHF.

With regard to this clone: The junction differs from germline at one of its ends, possibly a read error. The chain uses TRBV7-9 and TRBJ2-7; TRBD2 matches 8 bases. Germline V gene sequence: CDR1 SEHNR, CDR2 FQNEAQ (reference sequence). The CDR3 has 12 residues. The CDR3 sequence is CASSLEIGTSNF. Written as DNA, the CDR3 is TGTGCCAGCAGCTTAGAAATCGGGACTAGTAACTTC.

On this clone itself: A read error may produce the germline difference seen at one junction end. The gene calls are TRBV5-1 and TRBJ1-2; the D is unclear. CDR1 and CDR2 (germline): SGHRS, YFSETQ. This CDR3 spans 12 amino acids. The CDR3 DNA reads TGTGCCAGCAGCACGGACTACTATGGCTACACCTTC. It translates to CASSTDYYGYTF.

The V call is TRBV5-1, the J call TRBJ1-5; 8 bases are shared with TRBD1. Germline-derived CDR1 and CDR2 are SGHRS and YFSETQ. J lost 4 bases, V lost 0 bases, and 6 bases had no gene match. The CDR3 extends over 16 amino acids. The CDR3 loop reads CASSLDGTGGNQPQHF. The CDR3 region has the DNA TGCGCCAGCAGCTTGGATGGGACAGGAGGTAATCAGCCCCAGCATTTT.

The chain combines TRBV5-1 with TRBJ1-2; D is perhaps TRBD1 (5 bases). V lost 5 bases, J lost 3 bases, and 17 bases lay in between. The CDR3 sequence is 15 residues long. Per the germline V gene, CDR1 is SGHRS and CDR2 is YFSETQ. The CDR3 nucleotides are TGCGCCAGCAGATTCGACAGCGGGTTTGACTATGGCTACACCTTC. It encodes CASRFDSGFDYGYTF.

The gene calls are TRBV4-1 and TRBJ1-4; maybe TRBD1 (6 bases). Germline values: CDR1 MGHRA, CDR2 YSYEKL. CDR3 size: 16 residues. With 4 bases removed from V and 3 bases from J, the gap between germline ends came to 15 bases. Here the CDR3 reads CASSPGNRVANEKLFF. The CDR3 DNA is TGCGCCAGCAGCCCTGGGAACAGGGTGGCTAATGAAAAACTGTTTTTT.

This clone showed up just a few times. The chain is built from TRBV27 and TRBJ1-6; 7 bases align to TRBD1. Germline V gene lookup returns CDR1 MNHEY and CDR2 SMNVEV (reference sequence). After removal of 3 bases from V and 0 bases from J, the junction contained 11 bases not matched to a gene. This CDR3 region has 19 residues. The CDR3 nucleotides are TGTGCCAGCAGTTTTAGGGACAGCCTACAGAGCTCCTATAATTCACCCCTCCACTTT. It specifies CASSFRDSLQSSYNSPLHF.

This chain joins TRBV4-1 and TRBJ1-3; weak D call: TRBD1 (6 bases). Germline CDR1 is MGHRA and CDR2 is YSYEKL. Deletions cut 1 base from V and 2 bases from J, with 12 bases between. There are 16 residues in the CDR3. Here the CDR3 reads CASSQGVSGAGNTIYF. The CDR3 DNA reads as TGCGCCAGCAGCCAAGGGGTTTCAGGGGCTGGAAACACCATATATTTT.

V is TRBV6-6 and J is TRBJ2-4; a possible D gene is TRBD1 (5 bases). CDR3 length equals 15 residues. Trimming shortened V by 0 bases and J by 8 bases, and 14 bases separated the two germline ends. Germline loops: CDR1 MNHNY, CDR2 SVGAGI (reference sequence). CDR3 nucleotide sequence: TGTGCCAGCAGTTACTCGAGAGGCAGGGTTGACATTCAGTACTTC. Amino acid sequence: CASSYSRGRVDIQYF.

The chain carries TRBV19 and TRBJ2-7; a possible D gene is TRBD1 (6 bases). This CDR3 is 15 amino acids long. Germline-derived CDR1 and CDR2 are LNHDA and SQIVND (reference sequence). Trimming took 3 bases from V and 2 from J, leaving 14 bases between them. CDR3 in DNA: TGTGCCAGTAGTATCCGGGCAGGGGCCACCTACGAGCAGTACTTC. It specifies CASSIRAGATYEQYF.

The rearrangement links TRBV6-6 to TRBJ1-6; a weak D match, TRBD1 (6 bases). Germline V CDR1 and CDR2: MNHNY, SVGAGI (reference sequence). The CDR3 has 14 residues. Trimming removed 8 bases at V and 5 bases at J, with 13 bases between. The CDR3 DNA follows: TGTGCCAGCCCCCGAGGGGGGGATAATTCACCCCTCCACTTT. Translation: CASPRGGDNSPLHF.

This clone was counted only a few times. The chain combines TRBV6-5 with TRBJ2-1; a possible D gene is TRBD2 (5 bases). In germline, CDR1 is MNHEY, CDR2 SVGAGI. The CDR3 has 15 amino acids. Trimming took off 6 bases at V and 7 bases at J, with 19 bases between the two ends. Here the CDR3 DNA reads TGTGCCAGCAGACCACTAGGGCCCCCCTTTAATGAGCAGTTCTTC. It codes for CASRPLGPPFNEQFF.